The TCR beta chain described here comes from a study of post-analysis software for immune sequencing data. General study results and limits: Higher frequency in patients than in controls was seen for five TRBV segments, with TRBV5-6, TRBV5-1 and TRBV20-1 among them. Comparison with controls showed significantly lower normalized Chao1 diversity in multiple sclerosis patients.

Incorporated into the TCR beta cDNA libraries were unique molecular identifiers, which served to reduce PCR and sequencing biases. TCRdb re-called the PCR reads with MiXCR, one entry per CDR3 protein. The table has under 900,000 distinct CDR3 sequences, approximately 57% seen once. Germline CDR1 reads KGHSH; CDR2 reads LQKENI. This CDR3 contains 15 residues. The sample holds one count of this clonotype. Its target is unknown. Sequences were obtained from blood. This TCR came from a girl between 5 and 17 years old with multiple sclerosis. The rearrangement joins TRBV18 to TRBJ2-4; D is possibly TRBD1 (6 bases). Near its end, the DNA agrees better with TRBJ2-7, so the J call may be wrong. CDR3 loop: CASSGQHTGSYEQYF. In DNA form, the CDR3 reads TGTGCCAGCTCAGGACAGCACACCGGGTCCTACGAGCAGTACTTC.